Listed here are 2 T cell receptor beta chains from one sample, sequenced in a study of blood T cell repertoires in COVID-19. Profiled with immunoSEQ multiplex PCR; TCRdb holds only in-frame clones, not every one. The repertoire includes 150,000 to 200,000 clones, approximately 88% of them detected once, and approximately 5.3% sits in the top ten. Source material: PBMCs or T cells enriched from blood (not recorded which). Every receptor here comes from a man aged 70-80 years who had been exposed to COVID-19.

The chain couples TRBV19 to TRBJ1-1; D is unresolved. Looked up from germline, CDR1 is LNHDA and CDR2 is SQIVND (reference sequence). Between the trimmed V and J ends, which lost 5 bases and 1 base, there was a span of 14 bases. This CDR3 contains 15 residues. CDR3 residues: CASSPRIPGNTEAFF. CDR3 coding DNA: TGTGCCAGTAGTCCTAGGATTCCGGGGAACACTGAAGCTTTCTTT. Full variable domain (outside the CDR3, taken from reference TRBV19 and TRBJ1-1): DGGITQSPKYLFRKEGQNVTLSCEQNLNHDAMYWYRQDPGQGLRLIYYSQIVNDFQKGDIAEGYSVSREKKESFPLTVTSAQKNPTAFYLCASSPRIPGNTEAFFGQGTRLTVV.

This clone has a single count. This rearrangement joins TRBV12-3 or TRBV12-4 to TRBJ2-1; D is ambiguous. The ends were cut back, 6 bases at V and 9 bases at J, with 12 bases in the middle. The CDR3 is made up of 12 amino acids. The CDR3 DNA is TGTGCCAGCAGGCTGAAATGGGCTGAGCAGTTCTTC. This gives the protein CASRLKWAEQFF.